The 3 T cell receptor beta chains below were found in one sample sequenced in a study of CDR3 diversity in severe acne. TCRdb analysed the PCR reads with MiXCR anew, one entry per CDR3 protein. Here the sample spans fewer than 90,000 distinct CDR3 sequences, under 55% being singletons. The sequenced sample consisted of blood. The source is a male donor with severe acne vulgaris.

V is TRBV6-5 and J is TRBJ2-7, with D possibly being TRBD1 (5 bases). Per germline, CDR1 MNHEY and CDR2 SVGAGI. V was clipped by 5 bases and J by 3 bases, with 11 bases between them. This CDR3 is built from 13 residues. The CDR3 nucleotides are TGTGCCAGCAGTAAACCCAGGGACTACGAGCAGTACTTC. Its protein is CASSKPRDYEQYF.

This clonotype was recorded many times. The chain links TRBV10-3 to TRBJ1-1, with D perhaps matching TRBD1 (6 bases). V lost 2 bases to trimming and J lost 6 bases, with 13 bases between them. Looked up from germline, CDR1 is ENHRY and CDR2 is SYGVKD. The CDR3 covers 14 residues. The CDR3 here is CAISEPEQGSEAFF. The CDR3 nucleotides read TGTGCCATCAGTGAGCCGGAACAGGGCTCTGAAGCTTTCTTT.

The sample holds a few counts of this clonotype. The chain combines TRBV6-6 with TRBJ2-6; D perhaps matches TRBD2 (5 bases). Per the germline V gene, CDR1 is MNHNY and CDR2 is SVGAGI (reference sequence). This CDR3 has 17 residues. Between the trimmed V and J ends, which lost 2 bases and 0 bases, there was a span of 11 bases. The CDR3 is CASSYEVGSSGANVLTF. In nucleotides, the CDR3 is TGTGCCAGCAGTTACGAGGTGGGGAGCTCTGGGGCCAACGTCCTGACTTTC.